This TCR beta chain derives from a study of cytomegalovirus exposure and HLA in healthy donors. Study context: T cells numbering about 179 million yielded some 100 million unique TCR beta sequences in an earlier analysis.

The PCR ran on 60 Vbeta and 13 Jbeta primers. Libraries were prepared by immunoSEQ multiplex PCR; TCRdb keeps only in-frame clonotypes and omits some of them. The sample carries some 180,000 clones, 80% recorded once. About this clone itself: Its target is not known.

Findings and limits, study-wide: Presence/absence analyses supposed approximately even sequencing depth among donors. It is likely that the observed cluster of highly shared sequence variants was a sequencing artifact. A later analysis showed TCR association rates differing by HLA locus, peaking at DRB1 and lowest at HLA-C.

Input material: PBMCs. The TCR sequence derives from a woman aged 25 to 45 in good health and CMV-seronegative.

The CDR3 nucleotides are TGTGCCAGCAGCAAAGGTACTGGCAGGGGGTCTAGCACAGATACGCAGTATTTT. Residues: CASSKGTGRGSSTDTQYF. The J gene is TRBJ2-3, the V gene TRBV21-1; the D call of TRBD1 is as the table states it, not checked on the DNA. TRBV21-1 is termed a pseudogene. The CDR3 is made up of 18 amino acids.